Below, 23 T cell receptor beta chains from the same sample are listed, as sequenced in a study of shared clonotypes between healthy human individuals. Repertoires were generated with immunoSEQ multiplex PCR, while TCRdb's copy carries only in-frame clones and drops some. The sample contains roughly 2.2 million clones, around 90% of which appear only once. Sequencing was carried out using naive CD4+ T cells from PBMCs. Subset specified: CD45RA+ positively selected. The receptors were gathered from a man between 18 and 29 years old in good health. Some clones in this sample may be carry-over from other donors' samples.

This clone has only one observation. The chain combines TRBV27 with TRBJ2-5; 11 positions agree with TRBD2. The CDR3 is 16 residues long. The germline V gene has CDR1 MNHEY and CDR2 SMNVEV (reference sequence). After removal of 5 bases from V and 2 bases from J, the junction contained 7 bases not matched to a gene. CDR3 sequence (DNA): TGTGCCAGCAGTCCGCCGGGACTAGCGGAGCAAGAGACCCAGTACTTC. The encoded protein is CASSPPGLAEQETQYF.

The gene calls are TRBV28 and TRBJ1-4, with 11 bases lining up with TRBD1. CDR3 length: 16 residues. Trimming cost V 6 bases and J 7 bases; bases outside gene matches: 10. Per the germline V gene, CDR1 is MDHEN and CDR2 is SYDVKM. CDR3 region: CASSPPGQGVLEKLFF. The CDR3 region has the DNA TGTGCCAGCAGCCCACCGGGACAGGGGGTACTTGAAAAACTGTTTTTT.

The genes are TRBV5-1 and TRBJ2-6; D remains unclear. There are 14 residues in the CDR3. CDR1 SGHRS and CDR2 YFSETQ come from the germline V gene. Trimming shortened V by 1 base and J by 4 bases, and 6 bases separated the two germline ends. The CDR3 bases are TGCGCCAGCAGCTTGCAACACGGGGCCAACGTCCTGACTTTC. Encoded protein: CASSLQHGANVLTF.

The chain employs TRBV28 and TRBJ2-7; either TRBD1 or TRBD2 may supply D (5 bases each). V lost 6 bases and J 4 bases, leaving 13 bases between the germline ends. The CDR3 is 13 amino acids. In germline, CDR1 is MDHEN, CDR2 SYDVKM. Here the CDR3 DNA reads TGTGCCAGCAGCCCCGAGGGGCTGTACGAGCAGTACTTC. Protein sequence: CASSPEGLYEQYF. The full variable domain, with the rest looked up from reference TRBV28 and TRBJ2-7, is DVKVTQSSRYLVKRTGEKVFLECVQDMDHENMFWYRQDPGLGLRLIYFSYDVKMKEKGDIPEGYSVSREKKERFSLILESASTNQTSMYLCASSPEGLYEQYFGPGTRLTVT.

In DNA, the CDR3 is TGTGCCAGCAGCCCGACCGTGACGAATGGCTACGAGCAGTACTTC. It encodes CASSPTVTNGYEQYF. This sequence joins TRBV9 and TRBJ2-7; D is undetermined. CDR3 size: 15 residues. The V end was cut by 4 bases, the J end by 3 bases, with 17 bases between. Germline CDR1 SGDLS, CDR2 YYNGEE.

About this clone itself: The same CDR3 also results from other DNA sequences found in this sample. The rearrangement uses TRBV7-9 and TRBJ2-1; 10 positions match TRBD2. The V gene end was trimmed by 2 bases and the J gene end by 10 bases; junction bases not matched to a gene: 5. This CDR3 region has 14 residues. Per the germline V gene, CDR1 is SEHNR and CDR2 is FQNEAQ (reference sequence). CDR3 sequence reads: CASSLLAGVDEQFF. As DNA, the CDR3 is TGTGCCAGCAGCTTACTAGCGGGAGTAGACGAGCAGTTCTTC.

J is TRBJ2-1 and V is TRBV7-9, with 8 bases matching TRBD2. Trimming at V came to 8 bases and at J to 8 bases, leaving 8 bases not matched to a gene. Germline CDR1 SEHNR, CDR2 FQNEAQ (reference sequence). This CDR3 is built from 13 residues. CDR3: CASATSGRYEQFF. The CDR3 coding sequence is TGTGCCAGCGCTACTAGCGGAAGGTATGAGCAGTTCTTC. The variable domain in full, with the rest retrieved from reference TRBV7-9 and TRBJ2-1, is DTGVSQNPRHKITKRGQNVTFRCDPISEHNRLYWYRQTLGQGPEFLTYFQNEAQLEKSRLLSDRFSAERPKGSFSTLEIQRTEQGDSAMYLCASATSGRYEQFFGPGTRLTVL.

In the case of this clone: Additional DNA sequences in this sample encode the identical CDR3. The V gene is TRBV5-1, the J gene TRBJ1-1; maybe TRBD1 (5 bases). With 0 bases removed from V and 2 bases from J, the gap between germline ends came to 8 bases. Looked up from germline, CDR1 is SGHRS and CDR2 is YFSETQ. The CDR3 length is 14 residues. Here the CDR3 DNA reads TGCGCCAGCAGCTTGGGACAGCCAAACACTGAAGCTTTCTTT. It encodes CASSLGQPNTEAFF.

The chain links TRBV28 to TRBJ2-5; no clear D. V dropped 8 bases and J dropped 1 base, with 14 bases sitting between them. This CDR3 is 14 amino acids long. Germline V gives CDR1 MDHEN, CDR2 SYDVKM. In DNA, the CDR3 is TGTGCCAGCCACCCTGGACGGACCCAAGAGACCCAGTACTTC. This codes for CASHPGRTQETQYF. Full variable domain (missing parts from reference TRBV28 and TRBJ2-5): DVKVTQSSRYLVKRTGEKVFLECVQDMDHENMFWYRQDPGLGLRLIYFSYDVKMKEKGDIPEGYSVSREKKERFSLILESASTNQTSMYLCASHPGRTQETQYFGPGTRLLVL.

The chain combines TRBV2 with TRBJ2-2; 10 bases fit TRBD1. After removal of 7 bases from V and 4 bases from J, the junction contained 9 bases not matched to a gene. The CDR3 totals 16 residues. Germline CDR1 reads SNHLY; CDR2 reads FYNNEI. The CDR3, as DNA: TGTGCCAGCAACCCTCGACAGGGGGCAGGCACCGGGGAGCTGTTTTTT. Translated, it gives CASNPRQGAGTGELFF.

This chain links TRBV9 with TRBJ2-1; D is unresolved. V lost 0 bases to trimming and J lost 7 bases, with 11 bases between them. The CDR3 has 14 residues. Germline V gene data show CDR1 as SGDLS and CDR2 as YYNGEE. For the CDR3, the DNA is TGTGCCAGCAGCGTAGCTGTTGTGGGTAATGAGCAGTTCTTC. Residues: CASSVAVVGNEQFF. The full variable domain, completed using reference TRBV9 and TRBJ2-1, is DSGVTQTPKHLITATGQRVTLRCSPRSGDLSVYWYQQSLDQGLQFLIQYYNGEERAKGNILERFSAQQFPDLHSELNLSSLELGDSALYFCASSVAVVGNEQFFGPGTRLTVL.

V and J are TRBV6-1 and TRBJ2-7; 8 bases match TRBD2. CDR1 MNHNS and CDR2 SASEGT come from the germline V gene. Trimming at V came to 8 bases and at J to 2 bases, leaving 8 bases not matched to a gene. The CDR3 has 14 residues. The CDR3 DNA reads TGTGCCAGCGGGCAGGGACTAGTCGCCTACGAGCAGTACTTC. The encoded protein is CASGQGLVAYEQYF.

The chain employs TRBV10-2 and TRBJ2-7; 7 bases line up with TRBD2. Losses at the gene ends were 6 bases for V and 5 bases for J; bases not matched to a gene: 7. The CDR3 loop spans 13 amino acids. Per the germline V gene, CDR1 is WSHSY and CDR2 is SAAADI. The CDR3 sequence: CASRPSGTHEQYF. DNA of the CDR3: TGCGCCAGCAGGCCCAGCGGGACCCACGAGCAGTACTTC.

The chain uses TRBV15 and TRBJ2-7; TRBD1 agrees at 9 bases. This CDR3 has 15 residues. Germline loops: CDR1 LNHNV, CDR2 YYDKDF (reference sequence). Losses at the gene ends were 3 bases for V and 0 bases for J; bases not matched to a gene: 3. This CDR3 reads CATSSGTGSSYEQYF. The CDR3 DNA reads TGTGCCACCAGCAGTGGGACAGGGAGCTCCTACGAGCAGTACTTC. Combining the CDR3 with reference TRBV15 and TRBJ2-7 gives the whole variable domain DAMVIQNPRYQVTQFGKPVTLSCSQTLNHNVMYWYQQKSSQAPKLLFHYYDKDFNNEADTPDNFQSRRPNTSFCFLDIRSPGLGDTAMYLCATSSGTGSSYEQYFGPGTRLTVT.

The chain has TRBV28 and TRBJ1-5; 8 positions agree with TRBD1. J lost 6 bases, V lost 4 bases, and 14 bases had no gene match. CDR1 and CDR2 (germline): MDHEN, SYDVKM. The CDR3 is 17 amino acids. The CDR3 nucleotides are TGTGCCAGCAGTTCCCCACAGGGGGGCAGGGGGCTTCAGCCCCAGCATTTT. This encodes CASSSPQGGRGLQPQHF.

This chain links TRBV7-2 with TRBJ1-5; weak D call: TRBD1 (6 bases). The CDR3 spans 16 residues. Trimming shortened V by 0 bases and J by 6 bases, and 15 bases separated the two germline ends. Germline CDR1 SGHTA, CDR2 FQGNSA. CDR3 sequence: CASSLAGRGVGQPQHF. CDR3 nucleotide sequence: TGTGCCAGCAGCTTAGCGGGGAGGGGGGTTGGTCAGCCCCAGCATTTT.

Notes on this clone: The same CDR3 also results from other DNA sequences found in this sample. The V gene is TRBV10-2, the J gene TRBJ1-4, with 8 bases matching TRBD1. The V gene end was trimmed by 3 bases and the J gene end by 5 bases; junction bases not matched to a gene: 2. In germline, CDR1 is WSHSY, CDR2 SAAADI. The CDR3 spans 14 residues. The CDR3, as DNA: TGCGCCAGCAGTGATACAGGGGGAAATGAAAAACTGTTTTTT. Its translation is CASSDTGGNEKLFF.

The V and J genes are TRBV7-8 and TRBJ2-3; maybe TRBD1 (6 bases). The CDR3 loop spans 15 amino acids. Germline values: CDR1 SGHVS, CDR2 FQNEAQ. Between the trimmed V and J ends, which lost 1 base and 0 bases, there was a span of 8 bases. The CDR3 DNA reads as TGTGCCAGCAGCTTAGGACAGGCTAGCACAGATACGCAGTATTTT. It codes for CASSLGQASTDTQYF.

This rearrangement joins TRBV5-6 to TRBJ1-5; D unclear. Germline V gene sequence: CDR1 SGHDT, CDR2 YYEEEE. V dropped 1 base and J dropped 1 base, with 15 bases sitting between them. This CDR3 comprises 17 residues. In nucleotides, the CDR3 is TGTGCCAGCAGCTTGTTTGGGTCCGACGTAAGCAATCAGCCCCAGCATTTT. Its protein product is CASSLFGSDVSNQPQHF.

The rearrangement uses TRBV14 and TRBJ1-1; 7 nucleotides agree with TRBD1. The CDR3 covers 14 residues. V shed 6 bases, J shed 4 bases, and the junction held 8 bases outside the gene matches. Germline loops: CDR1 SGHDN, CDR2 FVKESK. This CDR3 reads CASSLQGPATEAFF. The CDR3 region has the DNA TGTGCCAGCAGTCTACAGGGGCCCGCCACTGAAGCTTTCTTT.

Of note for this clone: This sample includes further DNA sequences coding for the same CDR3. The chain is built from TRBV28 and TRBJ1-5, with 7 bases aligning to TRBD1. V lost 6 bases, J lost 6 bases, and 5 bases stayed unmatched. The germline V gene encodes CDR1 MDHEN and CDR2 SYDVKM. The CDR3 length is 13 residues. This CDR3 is CASSNRGGQPQHF. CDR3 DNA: TGTGCCAGCAGCAACAGGGGCGGTCAGCCCCAGCATTTT.

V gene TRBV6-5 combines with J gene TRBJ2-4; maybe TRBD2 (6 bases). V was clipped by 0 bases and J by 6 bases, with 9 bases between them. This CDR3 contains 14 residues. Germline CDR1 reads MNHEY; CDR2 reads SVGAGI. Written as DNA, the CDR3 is TGTGCCAGCAGTTACTCTCAGGGAGGAAACATTCAGTACTTC. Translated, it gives CASSYSQGGNIQYF.

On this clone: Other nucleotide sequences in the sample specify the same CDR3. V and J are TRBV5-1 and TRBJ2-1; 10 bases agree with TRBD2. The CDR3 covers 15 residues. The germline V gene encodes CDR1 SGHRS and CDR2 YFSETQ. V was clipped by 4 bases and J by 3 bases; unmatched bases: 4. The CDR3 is CASSPGLAVYNEQFF. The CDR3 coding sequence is TGCGCCAGCAGCCCCGGACTAGCGGTCTACAATGAGCAGTTCTTC.